The 27 T cell receptor beta chains below were found in one sample sequenced in a study of CD8+CD57+ T cells in acquired aplastic anemia. CD8+CD57+ cell expansion, shown by flow cytometry, had occurred in the patients selected for sequencing. According to the study, genomic DNA was the template for TCR beta VDJ and CDR3 profiling. TCRdb processed the reads anew with MiXCR; each CDR3 protein has one entry. The sample records roughly 61,000 distinct CDR3 sequences, roughly three fifths being singletons. Input material: sorted CD4+, CD8+, or CD8+CD57+ T cells (not recorded which) from PBMCs. Receptors originate from a human donor with aplastic anemia.

The V and J genes are TRBV10-3 and TRBJ2-7, with D perhaps being TRBD1 or TRBD2 (5 bases each). V was trimmed by 9 bases and J by 4 bases, leaving 13 bases between them. Germline CDR1 reads ENHRY; CDR2 reads SYGVKD. This CDR3 region has 12 residues. DNA of the CDR3: TGTGCCATAGGGACGGCTACATACGAGCAGTACTTC. Its translation: CAIGTATYEQYF.

This clonotype was seen ten or more times. The rearrangement joins TRBV2 to TRBJ2-5, with no clear D. V was pared by 8 bases and J by 5 bases, with 12 bases between. The CDR3 contains 12 residues. Germline CDR1 reads SNHLY; CDR2 reads FYNNEI. CDR3 sequence: CASCGQEETQYF. The CDR3 coding sequence is TGTGCCAGCTGTGGGCAGGAGGAGACCCAGTACTTC.

The chain carries TRBV19 and TRBJ1-2; TRBD1 matches 8 bases. Germline V gives CDR1 LNHDA, CDR2 SQIVND (reference sequence). Losses at the gene ends were 5 bases for V and 4 bases for J; bases not matched to a gene: 6. The CDR3 loop spans 14 amino acids. CDR3: CASSSTGALYGYTF. As DNA, the CDR3 is TGTGCCAGTAGTTCGACAGGGGCTCTCTATGGCTACACCTTC.

This clonotype was observed once. The chain couples TRBV11-1 to TRBJ2-3, with TRBD2 matching over 7 bases. Per the germline V gene, CDR1 is SGHAT and CDR2 is FQDESV (reference sequence). J gave up 2 bases and V 3 bases, and 8 bases lay outside the gene matches. The CDR3 spans 16 residues. In nucleotides, the CDR3 is TGTGCCAGCAGCTTTAGACTAGCTAAAAACACAGATACGCAGTATTTT. It is translated as CASSFRLAKNTDTQYF. The whole variable domain, filled in from reference TRBV11-1 and TRBJ2-3, reads EAEVAQSPRYKITEKSQAVAFWCDPISGHATLYWYRQILGQGPELLVQFQDESVVDDSQLPKDRFSAERLKGVDSTLKIQPAELGDSAMYLCASSFRLAKNTDTQYFGPGTRLTVL.

The genes are TRBV11-2 and TRBJ1-1, with unresolved D. The V end lost 4 bases, the J end lost 1 base, and 7 bases lay between the germline ends. Germline V CDR1 and CDR2: SGHAT, FQNNGV. The CDR3 extends over 13 amino acids. CDR3 loop: CASSSAGNTEAFF. As DNA, the CDR3 is TGTGCCAGCAGCTCCGCAGGGAACACTGAAGCTTTCTTT.

The chain employs TRBV29-1 and TRBJ2-3; D is uncertain. The V end was cut by 3 bases, the J end by 1 base, with 11 bases between. The CDR3 consists of 14 residues. Germline loops: CDR1 SQVTM, CDR2 ANQGSEA. CDR3 residues: CSVEPADGTDTQYF. CDR3 DNA sequence: TGCAGCGTTGAGCCCGCGGACGGCACAGATACGCAGTATTTT.

This clonotype was counted at least ten times. V gene TRBV4-1 combines with J gene TRBJ2-7, with D unresolved. V was clipped by 0 bases and J by 3 bases, with 9 bases between them. CDR1 is MGHRA and CDR2 is YSYEKL in the germline V gene. The CDR3 extends over 14 amino acids. CDR3 nucleotides: TGCGCCAGCAGCCAAGATCACACTGACTACGAGCAGTACTTC. As protein: CASSQDHTDYEQYF.

J is TRBJ1-6 and V is TRBV5-4, with D perhaps TRBD1 (6 bases). The CDR3 extends over 14 amino acids. The germline V and J ends were trimmed by 6 bases and 10 bases, with 17 bases remaining between them. CDR1 SGHNT and CDR2 YYREEE come from the germline V gene (reference sequence). This chain's CDR3 is CASTVGGAESPLHF. CDR3 bases: TGTGCCAGCACGGTGGGGGGCGCCGAATCACCCCTCCACTTT.

This clonotype showed up just once. V and J are TRBV7-9 and TRBJ2-4; 7 bases match TRBD2. CDR3 size: 14 residues. After removal of 4 bases from V and 9 bases from J, the junction contained 9 bases not matched to a gene. Looked up from germline, CDR1 is SEHNR and CDR2 is FQNEAQ (reference sequence). In DNA, the CDR3 is TGTGCCAGCAGCTCCAGGGACCGCGGGGGCATTCAGTACTTC. This gives the protein CASSSRDRGGIQYF.

V and J are TRBV7-2 and TRBJ1-4; D may be TRBD1 (6 bases). Looked up from germline, CDR1 is SGHTA and CDR2 is FQGNSA. CDR3 length: 14 amino acids. Trimming took 7 bases from V and 5 from J, leaving 14 bases between them. The CDR3 loop reads CASTGGSNNEKLFF. The CDR3 DNA sequence: TGTGCCAGCACTGGGGGCAGCAACAATGAAAAACTGTTTTTT. The variable domain in full, with the rest retrieved from reference TRBV7-2 and TRBJ1-4, is GAGVSQSPSNKVTEKGKDVELRCDPISGHTALYWYRQSLGQGLEFLIYFQGNSAPDKSGLPSDRFSAERTGGSVSTLTIQRTQQEDSAVYLCASTGGSNNEKLFFGSGTQLSVL.

This chain links TRBV10-3 with TRBJ2-7; TRBD1 might be the D (6 bases). This CDR3 contains 15 residues. Looked up from germline, CDR1 is ENHRY and CDR2 is SYGVKD. Trimming left V 2 bases short and J 2 bases short, with 13 bases between. CDR3 DNA sequence: TGTGCCATCAGTGAGGTGGGGACACAAACCTACGAGCAGTACTTC. Amino acid sequence: CAISEVGTQTYEQYF.

This clonotype was counted a few times. This sequence may be a read error, since a much larger clone differs from it by one base. V usage is TRBV9 and J usage is TRBJ1-5, with no clear D. Germline assignment: CDR1 SGDLS and CDR2 YYNGEE. This CDR3 spans 13 amino acids. CDR3 in amino acids: CASGVNSNQPQHF. Here the CDR3 DNA reads TGTGCCAGCGGCGTAAATAGCAATCAGCCCCAGCATTTT.

The chain couples TRBV20-1 to TRBJ1-2; D possibly corresponds to TRBD1 (5 bases). The germline gives CDR1 DFQATT, CDR2 SNEGSKA (reference sequence). Trimming cost V 3 bases and J 0 bases, with 14 bases left between them. The CDR3 has 15 residues. CDR3 loop: CSARISGTPNYGYTF. Written as DNA, the CDR3 is TGCAGTGCTAGGATTTCAGGGACTCCTAACTATGGCTACACCTTC.

V is TRBV29-1 and J is TRBJ1-1, with a possible D match to TRBD1 (5 bases). Germline values: CDR1 SQVTM, CDR2 ANQGSEA. This CDR3 has 13 residues. Between the trimmed V and J ends, which lost 4 bases and 4 bases, there was a span of 13 bases. The CDR3 DNA follows: TGCAGCGTTGTGAGGGGCGAGGGCACTGAAGCTTTCTTT. It translates to CSVVRGEGTEAFF.

This chain uses TRBV20-1 with TRBJ1-6; D is perhaps TRBD1 (6 bases). CDR1 is DFQATT, CDR2 SNEGSKA, per germline (reference sequence). The CDR3 consists of 18 residues. The CDR3 sequence: CGARDPTQGPGSASPLHF. The CDR3 nucleotides read TGCGGCGCTAGAGATCCTACACAGGGCCCCGGGTCGGCTTCACCCCTCCACTTT.

At least ten counts were recorded for this clonotype. This rearrangement joins TRBV25-1 to TRBJ2-5; the D gene could be TRBD1 or TRBD2 (5 bases each). CDR1 is MGHDK, CDR2 SYGVNS, per germline. The CDR3 length is 12 residues. V was pared by 4 bases and J by 4 bases, with 7 bases between. The CDR3 coding sequence is TGTGCCAGCAGTGTTGGGGGAGAGACCCAGTACTTC. Translated, it gives CASSVGGETQYF.

This clonotype is medium-sized in the sample. The chain links TRBV20-1 to TRBJ1-6; maybe TRBD1 (5 bases). The CDR3 runs 12 residues. V dropped 6 bases and J dropped 9 bases, with 12 bases sitting between them. CDR1 is DFQATT and CDR2 is SNEGSKA in the germline V gene (reference sequence). The CDR3 loop reads CSATLGGSPLHF. The CDR3 bases are TGCAGTGCGACTCTTGGGGGTTCACCCCTCCACTTT.

Only one count was recorded for this clonotype. J is TRBJ2-7 and V is TRBV2; D gene unclear. Germline V gene sequence: CDR1 SNHLY, CDR2 FYNNEI. V was trimmed by 6 bases and J by 0 bases, leaving 18 bases between them. The CDR3 spans 16 residues. CDR3 residues: CASSPLLSSGSYEQYF. The CDR3 DNA follows: TGTGCCAGCAGCCCTTTGCTCTCATCAGGCTCCTACGAGCAGTACTTC. Full variable domain (missing parts from reference TRBV2 and TRBJ2-7): EPEVTQTPSHQVTQMGQEVILRCVPISNHLYFYWYRQILGQKVEFLVSFYNNEISEKSEIFDDQFSVERPDGSNFTLKIRSTKLEDSAMYFCASSPLLSSGSYEQYFGPGTRLTVT.

This clonotype showed up many times. The chain carries TRBV2 and TRBJ2-3; 11 positions match TRBD2. The CDR3 runs 15 residues. The junction had 5 bases not matched to a gene; V was cut back by 3 bases and J by 6 bases. The V gene's germline CDR1 is SNHLY and CDR2 FYNNEI. CDR3 sequence (DNA): TGTGCCAGCAGTGATGCTAGCGGGGGGAGTGATACGCAGTATTTT. As protein: CASSDASGGSDTQYF.

The chain carries TRBV4-3 and TRBJ1-2, with TRBD1 as a possible D gene (6 bases). Trimming pared 0 bases from V and 2 bases from J, leaving 16 bases between. Germline V CDR1 and CDR2: LGHNA, YSLEER. There are 17 residues in the CDR3. Here the CDR3 reads CASSQDLLPGDNYGYTF. CDR3 coding DNA: TGCGCCAGCAGCCAAGATCTCCTACCAGGGGACAACTATGGCTACACCTTC.

The chain combines TRBV7-2 with TRBJ1-1, with 7 bases matching TRBD1. CDR3 length: 13 residues. V lost 6 bases, J lost 0 bases, and 1 base stayed unmatched. The V gene's germline CDR1 is SGHTA and CDR2 FQGNSA. CDR3 coding DNA: TGTGCCAGCAGTACAGGGGTGAACACTGAAGCTTTCTTT. This codes for CASSTGVNTEAFF.

The gene calls are TRBV15 and TRBJ2-5, with D tentatively TRBD1 or TRBD2 (6 bases each). V gave up 5 bases and J gave up 2 bases, with 15 bases separating them. The germline V gene encodes CDR1 LNHNV and CDR2 YYDKDF (reference sequence). CDR3 size: 15 residues. Here the CDR3 reads CATSADTGRQETQYF. CDR3 DNA: TGTGCCACCAGCGCGGATACAGGGAGGCAAGAGACCCAGTACTTC.

In this sample, this clonotype turned up many times. V and J are TRBV7-8 and TRBJ2-1; D possibly corresponds to TRBD2 (5 bases). The CDR3 sequence is 12 residues long. Germline assignment: CDR1 SGHVS and CDR2 FQNEAQ. Trimming left V 5 bases short and J 9 bases short, with 11 bases between. This chain's CDR3 is CASSEGAVEQFF. CDR3 bases: TGTGCCAGCAGCGAGGGAGCGGTTGAGCAGTTCTTC.

The chain employs TRBV28 and TRBJ2-3, with D tentatively TRBD2 (8 bases). V lost 5 bases, J lost 4 bases, and 25 bases lay in between. The germline CDR1 and CDR2 sequences are MDHEN and SYDVKM. The CDR3 is 18 residues long. CDR3 sequence reads: CASSPGGAGGRSADTQYF. The CDR3 coding sequence is TGTGCCAGCAGTCCGGGGGGGGCAGGGGGACGTAGTGCAGATACGCAGTATTTT.

V and J are TRBV29-1 and TRBJ1-1, with D unclear. Deletions cut 7 bases from V and 1 base from J, with 13 bases between. There are 13 residues in the CDR3. Germline CDR1 SQVTM, CDR2 ANQGSEA. CDR3 residues: CSAGDRWNTEAFF. The CDR3 DNA reads TGCAGCGCTGGGGATAGGTGGAACACTGAAGCTTTCTTT. The full variable domain, in which reference TRBV29-1 and TRBJ1-1 provide the parts outside the CDR3, is SAVISQKPSRDICQRGTSLTIQCQVDSQVTMMFWYRQQPGQSLTLIATANQGSEATYESGFVIDKFPISRPNLTFSTLTVSNMSPEDSSIYLCSAGDRWNTEAFFGQGTRLTVV.

In this sample, this clonotype turned up many times. The chain carries TRBV20-1 and TRBJ2-7, with 7 bases matching TRBD1. Germline V gene sequence: CDR1 DFQATT, CDR2 SNEGSKA (reference sequence). There are 15 residues in the CDR3. V lost 0 bases and J lost 6; bases outside the gene matches: 11. The CDR3 DNA sequence: TGCAGTGCTAGAGAAATGGACAGGTCAGAGGGCGAGCAGTACTTC. Its translation is CSAREMDRSEGEQYF.

On this clonotype: One end of the junction does not line up with germline, which may come from a read error. V and J are TRBV6-1 and TRBJ1-4; 12 bases map to TRBD1. The germline gives CDR1 MNHNS, CDR2 SASEGT. The CDR3 is 16 residues long. As DNA, the CDR3 is TGTGCCAGAAGTCCACACGGGACAGGGGGCAATGAAGAACTGTTTTTT. Translated, it gives CARSPHGTGGNEELFF.